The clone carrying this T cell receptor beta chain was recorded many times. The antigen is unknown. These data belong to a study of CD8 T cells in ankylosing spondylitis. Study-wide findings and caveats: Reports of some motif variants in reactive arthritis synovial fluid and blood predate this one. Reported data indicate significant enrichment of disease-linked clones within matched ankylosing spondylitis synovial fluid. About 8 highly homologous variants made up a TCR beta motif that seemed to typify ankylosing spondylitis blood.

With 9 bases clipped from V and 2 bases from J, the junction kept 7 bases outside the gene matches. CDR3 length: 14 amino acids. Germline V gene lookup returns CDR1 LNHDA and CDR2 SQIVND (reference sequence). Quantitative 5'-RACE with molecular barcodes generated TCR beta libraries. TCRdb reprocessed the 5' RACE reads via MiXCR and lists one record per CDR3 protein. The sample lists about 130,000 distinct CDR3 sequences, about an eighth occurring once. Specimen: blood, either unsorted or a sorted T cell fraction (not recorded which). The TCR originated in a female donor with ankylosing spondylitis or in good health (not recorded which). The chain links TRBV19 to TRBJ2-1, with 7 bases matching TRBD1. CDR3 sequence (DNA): TGTGCCAGCGGGACAGATGAACCCTACAATGAGCAGTTCTTC. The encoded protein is CASGTDEPYNEQFF. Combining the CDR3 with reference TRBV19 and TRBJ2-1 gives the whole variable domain DGGITQSPKYLFRKEGQNVTLSCEQNLNHDAMYWYRQDPGQGLRLIYYSQIVNDFQKGDIAEGYSVSREKKESFPLTVTSAQKNPTAFYLCASGTDEPYNEQFFGPGTRLTVL.